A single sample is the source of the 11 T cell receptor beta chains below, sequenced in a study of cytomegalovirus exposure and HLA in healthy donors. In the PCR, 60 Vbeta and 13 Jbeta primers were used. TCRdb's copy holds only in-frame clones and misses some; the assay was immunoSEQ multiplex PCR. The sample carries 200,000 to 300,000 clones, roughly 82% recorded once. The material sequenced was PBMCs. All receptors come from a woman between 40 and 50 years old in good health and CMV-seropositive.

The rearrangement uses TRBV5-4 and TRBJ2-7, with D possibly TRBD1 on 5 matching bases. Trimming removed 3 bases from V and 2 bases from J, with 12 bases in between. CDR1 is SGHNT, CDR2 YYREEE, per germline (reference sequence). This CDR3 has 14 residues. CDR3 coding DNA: TGTGCCAGCAGCTCCCGGACACCTCCCTACGAGCAGTACTTC. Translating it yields CASSSRTPPYEQYF.

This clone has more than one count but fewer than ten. CDR3 sequence: CASGPNQPQHF. The CDR3 DNA follows: TGTGCCAGCGGCCCCAATCAGCCCCAGCATTTT. The V call is TRBV6-5, the J call TRBJ1-5; no firm D call. Germline V gene lookup returns CDR1 MNHEY and CDR2 SVGAGI. V was clipped by 8 bases and J by 3 bases, with 5 bases between them. The CDR3 is 11 amino acids.

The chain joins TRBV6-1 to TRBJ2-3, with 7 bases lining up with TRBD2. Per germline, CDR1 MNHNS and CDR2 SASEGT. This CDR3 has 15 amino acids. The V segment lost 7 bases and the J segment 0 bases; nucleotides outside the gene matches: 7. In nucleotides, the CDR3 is TGTGCCAGCATCTTTAGCGGGCCTAGCACAGATACGCAGTATTTT. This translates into CASIFSGPSTDTQYF.

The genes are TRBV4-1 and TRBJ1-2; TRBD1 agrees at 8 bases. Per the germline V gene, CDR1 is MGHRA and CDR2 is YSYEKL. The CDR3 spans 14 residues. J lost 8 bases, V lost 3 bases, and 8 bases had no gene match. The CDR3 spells CASSQGLDRAGYTF. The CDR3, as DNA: TGCGCCAGCAGCCAGGGATTGGACAGGGCGGGCTACACCTTC.

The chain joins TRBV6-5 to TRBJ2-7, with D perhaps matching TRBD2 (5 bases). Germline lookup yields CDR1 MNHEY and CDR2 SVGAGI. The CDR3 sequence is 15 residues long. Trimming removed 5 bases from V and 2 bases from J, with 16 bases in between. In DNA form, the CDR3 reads TGTGCCAGCAGTCCCGCGCGCGGGCGCACCTACGAGCAGTACTTC. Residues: CASSPARGRTYEQYF.

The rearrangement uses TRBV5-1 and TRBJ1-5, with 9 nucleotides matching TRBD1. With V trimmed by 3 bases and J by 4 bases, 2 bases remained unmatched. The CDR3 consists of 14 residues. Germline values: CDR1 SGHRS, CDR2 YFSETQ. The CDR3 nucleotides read TGCGCCAGCAGCTCCGGGACAGGGAATCAGCCCCAGCATTTT. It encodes CASSSGTGNQPQHF.

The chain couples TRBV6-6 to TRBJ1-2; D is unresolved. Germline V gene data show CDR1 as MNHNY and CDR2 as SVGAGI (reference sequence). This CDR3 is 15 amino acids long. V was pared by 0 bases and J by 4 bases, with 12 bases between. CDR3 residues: CASSYSSVDSYGYTF. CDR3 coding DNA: TGTGCCAGCAGTTACTCCTCCGTTGATAGCTATGGCTACACCTTC.

CDR3 in DNA: TGTGCCAGTAGGGAGATCTCTGGAAACACCATATATTTT. It is translated as CASREISGNTIYF. The V gene is TRBV13, the J gene TRBJ1-3; D is unclear. This CDR3 has 13 amino acids. V lost 9 bases, J lost 0 bases, and 9 bases lay in between. The germline V gene has CDR1 PRHDT and CDR2 FYEKMQ (reference sequence).

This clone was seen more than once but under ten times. CDR3 loop: CASSLVQSSTDTQYF. The CDR3 DNA reads as TGTGCCAGCAGCTTAGTACAGTCTAGCACAGATACGCAGTATTTT. The chain couples TRBV7-6 to TRBJ2-3, with D unclear. Germline CDR1 is SGHVS and CDR2 is FNYEAQ. This CDR3 region has 15 residues. With 1 base removed from V and 0 bases from J, the gap between germline ends came to 8 bases.

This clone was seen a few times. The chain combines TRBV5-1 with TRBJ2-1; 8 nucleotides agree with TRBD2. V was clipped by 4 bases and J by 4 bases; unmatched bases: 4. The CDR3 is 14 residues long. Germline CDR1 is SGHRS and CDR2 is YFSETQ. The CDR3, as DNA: TGCGCCAGCAGCCCGGGAGGGCTTTACAATGAGCAGTTCTTC. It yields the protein CASSPGGLYNEQFF. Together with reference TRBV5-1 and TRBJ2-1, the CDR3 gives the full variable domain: KAGVTQTPRYLIKTRGQQVTLSCSPISGHRSVSWYQQTPGQGLQFLFEYFSETQRNKGNFPGRFSGRQFSNSRSEMNVSTLELGDSALYLCASSPGGLYNEQFFGPGTRLTVL.

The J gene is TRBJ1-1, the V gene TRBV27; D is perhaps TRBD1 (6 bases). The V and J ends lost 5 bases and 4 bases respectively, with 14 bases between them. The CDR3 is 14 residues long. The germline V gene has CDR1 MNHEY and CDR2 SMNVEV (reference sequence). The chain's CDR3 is CASSPSRGGTEAFF. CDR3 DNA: TGTGCCAGCAGTCCCTCCAGAGGGGGCACTGAAGCTTTCTTT.